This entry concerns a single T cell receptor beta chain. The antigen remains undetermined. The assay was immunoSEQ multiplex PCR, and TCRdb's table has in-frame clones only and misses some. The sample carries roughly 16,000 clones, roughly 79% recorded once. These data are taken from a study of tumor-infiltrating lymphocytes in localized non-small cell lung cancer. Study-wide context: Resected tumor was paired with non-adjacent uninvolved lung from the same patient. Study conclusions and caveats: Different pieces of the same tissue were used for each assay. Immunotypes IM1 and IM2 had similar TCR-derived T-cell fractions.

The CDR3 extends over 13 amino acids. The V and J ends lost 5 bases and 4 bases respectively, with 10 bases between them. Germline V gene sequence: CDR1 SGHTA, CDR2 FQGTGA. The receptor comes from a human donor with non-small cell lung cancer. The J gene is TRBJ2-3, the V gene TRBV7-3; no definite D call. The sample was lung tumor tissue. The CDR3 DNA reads TGTGCCAGCAGCCCCGGTGGCCCAGATACGCAGTATTTT. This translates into CASSPGGPDTQYF.